A single sample is the source of the 23 T cell receptor beta chains below, sequenced in a study of T cell responses to AZD1222 COVID-19 vaccine listed by TCRdb under 2021. Library preparation was by the immunoSEQ multiplex PCR assay. TCRdb provides this immuneACCESS table in a form limited to in-frame rearrangements. Some clones are lacking; in checked studies, under half of them reflect an unresolved V gene, and why the rest are absent is not known. The sample table holds approximately 120,000 clones, of which approximately 93% were seen once. Together, the top ten hold about 3.1% of the sample. The label giving this sample's time point can be read as: baseline before first vaccination. The sequenced sample was peripheral blood, obtained on day 0 of AZD1222 vaccination. The receptors come from an adult in good health.

This clone was detected once. This chain connects TRBV7-9 to TRBJ2-3, with a possible D match to TRBD1 (5 bases). The CDR3 has 16 residues. V was pared by 4 bases and J by 2 bases, with 16 bases between. Germline CDR1 and CDR2: SEHNR and FQNEAQ (reference sequence). The CDR3 bases are TGTGCCAGCAGCTCAACTAACAGGCCCCCCACAGATACGCAGTATTTT. The encoded protein is CASSSTNRPPTDTQYF.

The V and J genes are TRBV3-1 (or the pseudogene TRBV3-2) and TRBJ2-3; TRBD2 aligns across 7 bases. The CDR3 has 16 amino acids. In germline, CDR1 is LGHDT, CDR2 YNNKEL (reference sequence). V shed 4 bases, J shed 2 bases, and the junction held 9 bases outside the gene matches. The CDR3 reads CASSPRPGLFTDTQYF. The CDR3 DNA sequence: TGTGCCAGCAGCCCGCGGCCGGGACTATTCACAGATACGCAGTATTTT.

This sequence joins TRBV10-3 and TRBJ1-1; D is perhaps TRBD1 (5 bases). The germline gives CDR1 ENHRY, CDR2 SYGVKD. The CDR3 consists of 14 residues. Trimming took 7 bases from V and 1 from J, leaving 13 bases between them. The CDR3 loop reads CAITPAGGNTEAFF. CDR3 nucleotides: TGTGCCATCACCCCTGCGGGGGGGAACACTGAAGCTTTCTTT.

This clone was seen only a few times. The chain links TRBV5-1 to TRBJ1-1; TRBD1 matches at 7 bases. V lost 0 bases and J lost 1; bases outside the gene matches: 3. The CDR3 consists of 15 residues. Germline V gene lookup returns CDR1 SGHRS and CDR2 YFSETQ. The CDR3 nucleotides are TGCGCCAGCAGCTTGGAGGGACAGAAGAACACTGAAGCTTTCTTT. Translation gives CASSLEGQKNTEAFF.

This clone appeared a single time. The J gene is TRBJ2-2, the V gene TRBV7-3; tentative D call: TRBD2 (6 bases). The ends were cut back, 1 base at V and 3 bases at J, with 12 bases in the middle. Germline V gene lookup returns CDR1 SGHTA and CDR2 FQGTGA. The CDR3 totals 16 residues. The CDR3 is CASSLRVAVHTGELFF. The CDR3 coding sequence is TGTGCCAGCAGCTTAAGGGTAGCGGTTCACACCGGGGAGCTGTTTTTT.

The V call is TRBV28, the J call TRBJ2-5, with D possibly matching TRBD1 (6 bases). The CDR3 contains 14 residues. The V gene lost 7 bases and the J gene lost 2 bases, with 14 bases spanning the gap. The germline gives CDR1 MDHEN, CDR2 SYDVKM. Here the CDR3 reads CASTTPGDQETQYF. The DNA for the CDR3 is TGTGCCAGCACGACCCCAGGGGATCAAGAGACCCAGTACTTC.

This clone was recorded only once. The chain couples TRBV19 to TRBJ2-7; TRBD2 matches 7 bases. V gave up 6 bases and J gave up 5 bases; unmatched junction bases: 13. The germline gives CDR1 LNHDA, CDR2 SQIVND (reference sequence). The CDR3 extends over 15 amino acids. CDR3 bases: TGTGCCAGTAGCACAACAGCGGGATCCCTCAACGAGCAGTACTTC. This encodes CASSTTAGSLNEQYF. Using reference TRBV19 and TRBJ2-7 for the parts outside the CDR3, the full variable domain is DGGITQSPKYLFRKEGQNVTLSCEQNLNHDAMYWYRQDPGQGLRLIYYSQIVNDFQKGDIAEGYSVSREKKESFPLTVTSAQKNPTAFYLCASSTTAGSLNEQYFGPGTRLTVT.

The chain joins TRBV6-2 or TRBV6-3 to TRBJ1-3, with D possibly TRBD1 on 6 matching bases. From germline, CDR1 is MNHEY and CDR2 SVGEGT. The V end lost 0 bases, the J end lost 0 bases, and 9 bases lay between the germline ends. The CDR3 sequence is 16 residues long. CDR3 nucleotides: TGTGCCAGCAGTTACTCGCAGGGGCTCTCTGGAAACACCATATATTTT. Translated, it gives CASSYSQGLSGNTIYF.

CDR3 amino acids: CASSPKTHRATYEQYF. The DNA for the CDR3 is TGTGCCAGCAGTCCAAAGACCCACAGGGCAACCTACGAGCAGTACTTC. V gene TRBV28 combines with J gene TRBJ2-7; tentatively, D is TRBD1 (6 bases). CDR3 length: 16 residues. CDR1 is MDHEN, CDR2 SYDVKM, per germline. The V end was cut by 5 bases, the J end by 2 bases, with 19 bases between.

The rearrangement uses TRBV7-3 and TRBJ2-5; the match to TRBD2 covers 12 bases. Germline loops: CDR1 SGHTA, CDR2 FQGTGA. The length of the CDR3 is 14 residues. V lost 5 bases, J lost 5 bases, and 3 bases stayed unmatched. CDR3 coding DNA: TGTGCCAGCAGCGCTACTAGCGGGGGGGAGACCCAGTACTTC. Protein sequence: CASSATSGGETQYF.

This chain links TRBV10-3 with TRBJ1-2; no clear D. The CDR3 has 12 amino acids. Germline CDR1 ENHRY, CDR2 SYGVKD. V was clipped by 3 bases and J by 6 bases, with 8 bases between them. CDR3 in amino acids: CAISEGQDGYTF. CDR3 in DNA: TGTGCCATCAGTGAAGGGCAGGATGGCTACACCTTC.

The V call is TRBV7-2, the J call TRBJ2-3; the D gene is possibly TRBD1 (6 bases). Germline V lookup: CDR1 SGHTA, CDR2 FQGNSA. This CDR3 has 14 residues. V was pared by 4 bases and J by 3 bases, with 11 bases between. CDR3 region: CASSSQTGTDTQYF. CDR3 bases: TGTGCCAGCAGCTCACAAACAGGGACAGATACGCAGTATTTT.

This chain uses TRBV28 with TRBJ2-7, with a tentative D call TRBD2 (6 bases). The CDR3 has 20 amino acids. Between the trimmed V and J ends, which lost 4 bases and 2 bases, there was a span of 30 bases. CDR1 MDHEN and CDR2 SYDVKM come from the germline V gene. The chain's CDR3 is CASSSPSGVRNWRIPYEQYF. In DNA form, the CDR3 reads TGTGCCAGCAGTTCCCCCTCGGGGGTTAGAAATTGGCGGATACCCTACGAGCAGTACTTC.

The rearrangement joins TRBV3-1 (or the pseudogene TRBV3-2) to TRBJ2-4; D call uncertain. CDR1 and CDR2 from the germline V gene are LGHDT and YNNKEL (reference sequence). This CDR3 contains 11 residues. V was trimmed by 1 base and J by 12 bases, leaving 7 bases between them. The CDR3 loop is CASSQGVHQYF. CDR3 DNA: TGTGCCAGCAGCCAAGGGGTTCATCAGTACTTC.

V gene TRBV15 combines with J gene TRBJ1-5; D not resolved. V gave up 4 bases and J gave up 7 bases, with 20 bases separating them. The CDR3 is 16 residues long. The germline V gene encodes CDR1 LNHNV and CDR2 YYDKDF (reference sequence). CDR3: CATSTPGLEDGQPQHF. The CDR3 nucleotides read TGTGCCACCAGCACACCGGGCCTGGAGGACGGGCAGCCCCAGCATTTT.

DNA for the CDR3: TGTGCCAGCAGTAAGACAGGTTCCAATCAGCCCCAGCATTTT. Protein product: CASSKTGSNQPQHF. The rearrangement links TRBV2 to TRBJ1-5, with a possible D match to TRBD1 (6 bases). Germline-derived CDR1 and CDR2 are SNHLY and FYNNEI. Trimming shortened V by 5 bases and J by 3 bases, and 11 bases separated the two germline ends. The CDR3 is made up of 14 amino acids.

V and J are TRBV28 and TRBJ2-7; the match to TRBD1 covers 8 bases. V lost 5 bases, J lost 5 bases, and 5 bases stayed unmatched. This CDR3 is built from 13 residues. Germline loops: CDR1 MDHEN, CDR2 SYDVKM. The CDR3 loop reads CASSPGQGHEQYF. CDR3 sequence (DNA): TGTGCCAGCAGTCCCGGACAGGGCCACGAGCAGTACTTC.

This chain joins TRBV6-4 and TRBJ1-6; no reliable D call. V gave up 2 bases and J gave up 5 bases, with 19 bases separating them. The CDR3 sequence is 18 residues long. The V gene's germline CDR1 is MRHNA and CDR2 SNTAGT. CDR3: CASSDPAERAPNNSPLHF. DNA for the CDR3: TGTGCCAGCAGTGACCCGGCCGAGAGAGCCCCTAATAATTCACCCCTCCACTTT.

The chain uses TRBV29-1 and TRBJ2-7, with 13 bases that match TRBD2. V was pared by 4 bases and J by 5 bases, with 8 bases of the junction left unmatched. Germline V CDR1 and CDR2: SQVTM, ANQGSEA. CDR3 length: 15 amino acids. CDR3 amino acids: CSVGTSGRAPDEQYF. The CDR3 coding sequence is TGCAGCGTTGGGACTAGCGGGAGAGCCCCTGACGAGCAGTACTTC.

The CDR3 spells CASSLSGVGRSYEQYF. The CDR3 DNA reads TGTGCCAGCAGCCTATCAGGCGTTGGACGCTCCTACGAGCAGTACTTC. This sequence joins TRBV28 and TRBJ2-7; D gene unclear. This CDR3 spans 16 amino acids. V lost 6 bases, J lost 0 bases, and 18 bases lay in between. Germline-derived CDR1 and CDR2 are MDHEN and SYDVKM.

The chain is built from TRBV6-6 and TRBJ1-2, with D hard to call. Trimming removed 2 bases from V and 4 bases from J, with 14 bases in between. This CDR3 region has 15 residues. CDR1 is MNHNY, CDR2 SVGAGI, per germline (reference sequence). The CDR3 DNA follows: TGTGCCAGCAGTTACCTGGGAGTCGAGAGCTATGGCTACACCTTC. Translation: CASSYLGVESYGYTF.

The V and J genes are TRBV18 and TRBJ2-7; no definite D call. Germline assignment: CDR1 KGHSH and CDR2 LQKENI. The ends were cut back, 0 bases at V and 3 bases at J, with 9 bases in the middle. The CDR3 has 14 amino acids. In nucleotides, the CDR3 is TGTGCCAGCTCACCACCGGTGGCCAGCTACGAGCAGTACTTC. Translated, it gives CASSPPVASYEQYF.

The V call is TRBV27, the J call TRBJ1-4; D remains ambiguous. The germline V gene encodes CDR1 MNHEY and CDR2 SMNVEV (reference sequence). This CDR3 has 14 residues. Trimming shortened V by 5 bases and J by 2 bases, and 9 bases separated the two germline ends. CDR3: CASSPAGTNEKLFF. The CDR3 coding sequence is TGTGCCAGCAGTCCCGCAGGCACTAATGAAAAACTGTTTTTT. Supplemented by reference TRBV27 and TRBJ1-4, the full variable domain reads EAQVTQNPRYLITVTGKKLTVTCSQNMNHEYMSWYRQDPGLGLRQIYYSMNVEVTDKGDVPEGYKVSRKEKRNFPLILESPSPNQTSLYFCASSPAGTNEKLFFGSGTQLSVL.